Listed below are T cell receptor beta chains from one sample, sequenced in a study of blood T cells in healthy people across ages. MiXCR was run by TCRdb on the 5' RACE reads, yielding one entry per CDR3 protein. The sample yields some 1,000,000 distinct CDR3 sequences, around 27% seen once. These same data were also listed under a study on T cells of mothers and their children.

Sequencing input: blood. The receptors were gathered from a girl aged 2 to 9 in good health. CDR3s include the opening cysteine and the closing phenylalanine or tryptophan. D genes are given only for firm matches. Expanded clones are given a class, and other clones once, few, many or no size at all.

d_call	clone_size	v_call	j_call	cdr3_nt	cdr3_aa
.	few	TRBV29-1	TRBJ1-1	TGCAGCGCTGGACAGAAGAACACTGAAGCTTTCTTT	CSAGQKNTEAFF
.	few	TRBV29-1	TRBJ2-6	TGCAGCGTTGAAGTATACTTAACCAACGTCCTGACTTTC	CSVEVYLTNVLTF
.	.	TRBV4-1	TRBJ1-6	TGCGCCAGCAGCCAAGATTGGGTCGAGCATTCACCCCTCCACTTT	CASSQDWVEHSPLHF
.	.	TRBV7-8	TRBJ2-1	TGTGCCACCGGGGCAAACAATGAGCAGTTCTTC	CATGANNEQFF
.	few	TRBV20-1	TRBJ1-2	TGCAGTGCTAGAGATCAGGAATCCTATGGCTACACCTTC	CSARDQESYGYTF
.	.	TRBV27	TRBJ2-7	TGTGCCAGCAGTTTTCTTTTGGGGGGCGGCTACGAGCAGTACTTC	CASSFLLGGGYEQYF
TRBD1	.	TRBV5-1	TRBJ2-7	TGCGCCAGCAGCTACAGGGGTTTTGGGTCCTACGAGCAGTACTTC	CASSYRGFGSYEQYF
.	few	TRBV4-1	TRBJ2-1	TGCGCCAGCCGAAACAGGGAATTAAATATTAACAATGAGCAGTTCTTC	CASRNRELNINNEQFF
.	.	TRBV27	TRBJ2-7	TGTGCCAGCAGTATAGCCGGAATCTACGAGCAGTACTTC	CASSIAGIYEQYF
.	.	TRBV14	TRBJ2-5	TGTGCCAGCAGCCAAGAGAAGGTGTCTAGGGAGACCCAGTACTTC	CASSQEKVSRETQYF
TRBD2	few	TRBV7-6	TRBJ2-3	TGTGCCAGCAGCCCGGGACTAGCGGTTGACACAGATACGCAGTATTTT	CASSPGLAVDTDTQYF
.	.	TRBV5-1	TRBJ1-4	TGCGCCAGCAGCTTGGCTCGACAGACTAATGAAAAACTGTTTTTT	CASSLARQTNEKLFF
TRBD1	.	TRBV20-1	TRBJ2-5	TGCAGTGCTAGAGATGGGGGACAGGGGGCCGGTGAGACCCAGTACTTC	CSARDGGQGAGETQYF
.	.	TRBV20-1	TRBJ1-1	TGCAGTGCGACGAATAGAAAACAGGGAGTCGCTGAAGCTTTCTTT	CSATNRKQGVAEAFF
.	few	TRBV27	TRBJ2-5	TGTGCCAGCAGTTTATCGGGACACCCCCAAGAGACCCAGTACTTC	CASSLSGHPQETQYF
.	.	TRBV12-5	TRBJ2-5	TGTGCTAGTGGTTTGGAGGTTAGAGGAGTGCAGTACTTC	CASGLEVRGVQYF
TRBD2	.	TRBV13	TRBJ2-1	TGTGCCAGCAGCTTATCCCGGGCGGGAGGGCCAATTCTCAATGAGCAGTTCTTC	CASSLSRAGGPILNEQFF
.	few	TRBV20-1	TRBJ1-1	TGCAGTGCTAGAGGGTCAGGGCTGAGGACTGAAGCTTTCTTT	CSARGSGLRTEAFF
.	.	TRBV11-2	TRBJ2-6	TGTGCCAGCAGCTTACTCTTAGCCTCTGGGGCCAACGTCCTGACTTTC	CASSLLLASGANVLTF
.	few	TRBV6-5	TRBJ1-5	TGTGCCAGCAGTTACTCGGTCGGGGACGCAAGGCAGCATTTT	CASSYSVGDARQHF
.	few	TRBV7-8	TRBJ2-7	TGTGCCAGCGGGTCAGGGCCGCACTACGAGCAGTACTTC	CASGSGPHYEQYF
.	.	TRBV5-1	TRBJ2-2	TGCGCCAGCAGAAGACAGGTCCAGACCGGGGAGCTGTTTTTT	CASRRQVQTGELFF
.	few	TRBV29-1	TRBJ2-3	TGCAGCGTTGTTATGGCTCGGGGGGATACGCAGTATTTT	CSVVMARGDTQYF
.	.	TRBV4-3	TRBJ2-1	TGCGCCAGCAGCCAAGAACCCCAGGGGTACAATGAGCAGTTCTTC	CASSQEPQGYNEQFF
.	.	TRBV21-1	TRBJ2-3	TGTGCCAGCAGCAAAGGATGGGGTAATCGACGGGAGCCCACAGATACGCAGTATTTT	CASSKGWGNRREPTDTQYF
.	few	TRBV28	TRBJ1-3	TGTGCCAGCAGTTTAGATGGTCGCACTGGAAACACCATATATTTT	CASSLDGRTGNTIYF
TRBD1	.	TRBV6-1	TRBJ1-1	TGTGCCAGCAGTGAAGCAATACAGGGGGCGTTTGGCACTGAAGCTTTCTTT	CASSEAIQGAFGTEAFF
.	.	TRBV11-1	TRBJ1-2	TGTGCCAGCAGCGGGAGGCAGTTTAACTATGGCTACACCTTC	CASSGRQFNYGYTF
.	.	TRBV20-1	TRBJ2-5	TGCAGTGCTAGAACTCCGGGGTGTGAGATAGAGACCCAGTACTTC	CSARTPGCEIETQYF
.	many	TRBV5-1	TRBJ2-6	TGCGCCAGCAGCTTGGCCGGCTCTGGGGCCAACGTCCTGACTTTC	CASSLAGSGANVLTF
.	.	TRBV29-1	TRBJ1-2	TGCAGCGGAGGGTTTCGAGGCTATGGCTACACCTTC	CSGGFRGYGYTF
TRBD1	.	TRBV6-5	TRBJ1-2	TGTGCCAGCAGTTACTCCTCAGGGGGCTCCGGCTACACCTTC	CASSYSSGGSGYTF
.	few	TRBV7-6	TRBJ1-5	TGTGCCAGCAGCTTCGAAAGGGATCAGCCCCAGCATTTT	CASSFERDQPQHF
.	.	TRBV2	TRBJ2-7	TGTGCCAGCAACGATGCTTTCCCCTCCTACGAGCAGTACTTC	CASNDAFPSYEQYF
.	.	TRBV7-9	TRBJ2-7	TGTGCCAGCAGTTATGATCCCCACGAGCAGTACTTC	CASSYDPHEQYF
.	.	TRBV7-2	TRBJ1-1	TGTGCCGGCAGCCTTCAGGGTGGGATTATTGAAGCTTTCTTT	CAGSLQGGIIEAFF
TRBD2	.	TRBV9	TRBJ2-3	TGTGCCAGCAGCGTAGAAGCTAGCGGGAGCACAGATACGCAGTATTTT	CASSVEASGSTDTQYF
TRBD2	few	TRBV9	TRBJ2-3	TGTGCCAGCAGCATTCTAACTAGCGGATCAGGCACAGATACGCAGTATTTT	CASSILTSGSGTDTQYF
TRBD2	many	TRBV20-1	TRBJ2-7	TGCAGTGCTACTAGCGGGGCCTCCTACGAGCAGTACTTC	CSATSGASYEQYF
TRBD2	.	TRBV29-1	TRBJ2-3	TGCAGCGTGGGGACTAGCGGCTCAGATACGCAGTATTTT	CSVGTSGSDTQYF